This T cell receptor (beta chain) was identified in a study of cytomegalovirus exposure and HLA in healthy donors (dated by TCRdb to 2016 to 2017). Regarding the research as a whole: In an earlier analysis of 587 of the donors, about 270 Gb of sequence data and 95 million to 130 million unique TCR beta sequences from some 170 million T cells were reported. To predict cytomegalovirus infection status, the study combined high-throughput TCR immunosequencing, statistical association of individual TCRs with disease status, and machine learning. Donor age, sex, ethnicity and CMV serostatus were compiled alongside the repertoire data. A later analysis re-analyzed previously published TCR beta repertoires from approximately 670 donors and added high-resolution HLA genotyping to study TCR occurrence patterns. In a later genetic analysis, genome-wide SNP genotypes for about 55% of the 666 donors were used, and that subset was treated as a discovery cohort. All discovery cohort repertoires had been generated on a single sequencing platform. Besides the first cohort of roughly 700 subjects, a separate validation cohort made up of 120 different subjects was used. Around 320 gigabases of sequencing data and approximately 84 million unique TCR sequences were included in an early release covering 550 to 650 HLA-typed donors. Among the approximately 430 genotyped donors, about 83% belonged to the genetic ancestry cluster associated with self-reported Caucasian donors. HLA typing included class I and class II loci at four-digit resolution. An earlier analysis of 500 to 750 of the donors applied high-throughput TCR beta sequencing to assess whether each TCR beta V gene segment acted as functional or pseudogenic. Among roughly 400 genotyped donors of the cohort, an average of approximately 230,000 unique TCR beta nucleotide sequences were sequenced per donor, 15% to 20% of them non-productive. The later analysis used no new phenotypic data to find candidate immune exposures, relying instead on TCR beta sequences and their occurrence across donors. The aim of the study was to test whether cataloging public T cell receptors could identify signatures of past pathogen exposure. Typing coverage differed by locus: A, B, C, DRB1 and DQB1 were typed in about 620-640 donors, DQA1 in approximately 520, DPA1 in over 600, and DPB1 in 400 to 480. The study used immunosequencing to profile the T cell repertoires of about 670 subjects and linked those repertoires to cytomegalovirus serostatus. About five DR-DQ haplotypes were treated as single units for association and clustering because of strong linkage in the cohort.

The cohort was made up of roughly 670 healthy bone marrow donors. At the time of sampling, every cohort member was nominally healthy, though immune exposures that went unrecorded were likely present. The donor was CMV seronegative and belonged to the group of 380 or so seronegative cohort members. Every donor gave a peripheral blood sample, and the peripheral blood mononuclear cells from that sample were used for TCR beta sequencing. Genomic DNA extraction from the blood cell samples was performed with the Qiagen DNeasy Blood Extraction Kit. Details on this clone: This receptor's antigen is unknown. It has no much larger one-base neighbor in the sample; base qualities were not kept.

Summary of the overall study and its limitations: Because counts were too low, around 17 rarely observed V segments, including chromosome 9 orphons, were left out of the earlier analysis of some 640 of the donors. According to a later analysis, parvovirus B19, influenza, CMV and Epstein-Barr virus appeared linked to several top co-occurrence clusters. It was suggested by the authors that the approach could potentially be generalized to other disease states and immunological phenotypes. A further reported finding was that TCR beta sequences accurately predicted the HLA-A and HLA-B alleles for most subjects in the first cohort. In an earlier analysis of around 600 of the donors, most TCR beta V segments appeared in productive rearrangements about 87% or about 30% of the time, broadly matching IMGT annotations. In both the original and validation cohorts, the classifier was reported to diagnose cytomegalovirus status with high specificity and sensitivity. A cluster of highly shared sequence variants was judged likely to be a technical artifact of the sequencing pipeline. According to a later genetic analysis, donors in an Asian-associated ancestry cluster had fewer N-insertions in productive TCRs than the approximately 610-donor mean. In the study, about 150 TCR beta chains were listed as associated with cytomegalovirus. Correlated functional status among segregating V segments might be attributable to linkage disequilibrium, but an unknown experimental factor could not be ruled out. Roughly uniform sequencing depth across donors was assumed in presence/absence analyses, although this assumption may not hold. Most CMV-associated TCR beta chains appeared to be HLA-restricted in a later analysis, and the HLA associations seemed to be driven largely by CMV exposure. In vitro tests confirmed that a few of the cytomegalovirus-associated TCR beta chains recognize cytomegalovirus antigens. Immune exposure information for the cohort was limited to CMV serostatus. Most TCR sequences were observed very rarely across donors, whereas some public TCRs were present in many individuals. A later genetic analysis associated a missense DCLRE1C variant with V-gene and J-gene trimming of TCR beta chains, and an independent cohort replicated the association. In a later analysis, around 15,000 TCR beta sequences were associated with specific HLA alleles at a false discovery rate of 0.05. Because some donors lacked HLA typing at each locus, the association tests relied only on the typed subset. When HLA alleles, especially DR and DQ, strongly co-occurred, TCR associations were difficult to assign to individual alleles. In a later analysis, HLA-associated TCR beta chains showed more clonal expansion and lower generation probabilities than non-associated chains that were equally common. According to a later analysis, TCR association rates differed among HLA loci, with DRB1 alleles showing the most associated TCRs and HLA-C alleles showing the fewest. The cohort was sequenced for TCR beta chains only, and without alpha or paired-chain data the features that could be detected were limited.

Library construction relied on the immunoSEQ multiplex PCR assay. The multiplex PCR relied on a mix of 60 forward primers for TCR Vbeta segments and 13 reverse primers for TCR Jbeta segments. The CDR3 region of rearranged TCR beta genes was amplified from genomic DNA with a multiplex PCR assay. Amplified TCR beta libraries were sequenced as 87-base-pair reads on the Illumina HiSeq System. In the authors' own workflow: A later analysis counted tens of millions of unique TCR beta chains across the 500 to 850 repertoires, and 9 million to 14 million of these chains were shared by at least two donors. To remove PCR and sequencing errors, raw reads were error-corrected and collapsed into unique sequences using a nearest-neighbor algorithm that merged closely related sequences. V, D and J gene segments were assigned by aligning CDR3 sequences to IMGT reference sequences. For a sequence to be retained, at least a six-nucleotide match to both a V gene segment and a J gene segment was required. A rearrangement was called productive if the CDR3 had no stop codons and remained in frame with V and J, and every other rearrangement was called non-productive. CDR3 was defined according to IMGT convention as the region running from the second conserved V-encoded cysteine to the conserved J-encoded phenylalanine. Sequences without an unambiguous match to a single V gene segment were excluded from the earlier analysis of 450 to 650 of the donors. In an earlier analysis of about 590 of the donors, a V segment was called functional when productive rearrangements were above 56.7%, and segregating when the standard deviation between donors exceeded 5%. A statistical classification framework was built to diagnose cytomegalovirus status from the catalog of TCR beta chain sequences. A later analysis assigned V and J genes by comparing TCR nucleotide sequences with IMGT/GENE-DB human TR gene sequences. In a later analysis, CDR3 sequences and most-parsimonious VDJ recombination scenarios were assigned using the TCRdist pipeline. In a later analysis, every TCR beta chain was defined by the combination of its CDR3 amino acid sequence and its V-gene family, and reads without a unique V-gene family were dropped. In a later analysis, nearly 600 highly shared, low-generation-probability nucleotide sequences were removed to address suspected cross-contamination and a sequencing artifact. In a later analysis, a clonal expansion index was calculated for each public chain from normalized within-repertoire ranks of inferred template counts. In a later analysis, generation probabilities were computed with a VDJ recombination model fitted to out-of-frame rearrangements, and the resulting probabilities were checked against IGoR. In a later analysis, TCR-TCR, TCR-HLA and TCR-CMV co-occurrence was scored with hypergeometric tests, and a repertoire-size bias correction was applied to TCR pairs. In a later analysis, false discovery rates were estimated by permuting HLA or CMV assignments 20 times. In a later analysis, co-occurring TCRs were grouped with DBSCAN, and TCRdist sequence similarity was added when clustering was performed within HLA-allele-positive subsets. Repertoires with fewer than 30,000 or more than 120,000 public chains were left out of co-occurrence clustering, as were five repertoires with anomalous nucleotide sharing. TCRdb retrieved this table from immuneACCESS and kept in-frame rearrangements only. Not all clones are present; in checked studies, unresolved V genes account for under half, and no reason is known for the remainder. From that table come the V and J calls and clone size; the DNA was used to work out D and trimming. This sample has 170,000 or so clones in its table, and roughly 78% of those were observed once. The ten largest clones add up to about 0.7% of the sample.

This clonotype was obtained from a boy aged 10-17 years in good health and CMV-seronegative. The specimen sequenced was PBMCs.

The CDR3 is CASSPGVAGVGELFF. DNA sequence: TGTGCCAGCAGCCCCGGGGTAGCGGGAGTGGGGGAGCTGTTTTTT. In this chain, TRBV7-3 is recombined with TRBJ2-2; TRBD2 aligns with 9 central bases. The germline V gene provides CDR1 SGHTA and CDR2 FQGTGA. For this chain, trimming is 5 bases at the V end and 8 bases at the J end, and the number of junction bases without a gene match is 9. The CDR3 runs 15 amino acids, cysteine and phenylalanine included. The entry retains the CDR3 DNA only, 45 bases that are in frame from base 1.